The 8 T cell receptor beta chains in this list originate from one sample, sequenced in a study of metastatic and nonmetastatic thyroid tumors. MiXCR was used by TCRdb to re-call the PCR reads. The table includes over 8,500 clones, roughly 30% detected once. All patients were untreated before thyroid surgery. Specimen: adjacent normal tissue. The source of these receptors is a female donor with papillary thyroid cancer or a benign thyroid nodule (not recorded which). Some clones in this sample may be carry-over from other donors' samples.

As concerns this clone: Distinct nucleotide sequences in the sample also encode this CDR3. This chain uses TRBV6-1 with TRBJ1-2; weak D call: TRBD1 (5 bases). The CDR3 runs 13 residues. Trimming stripped 5 bases from V and 0 bases from J, with 7 bases between. The germline V gene encodes CDR1 MNHNS and CDR2 SASEGT. The CDR3 loop is CASSPGPNYGYTF. DNA of the CDR3: TGTGCCAGCAGTCCGGGACCTAACTATGGCTACACCTTC.

The V and J genes are TRBV19 and TRBJ1-4; 7 nucleotides line up with TRBD1. The V and J ends lost 9 bases and 5 bases, in that order; junction bases with no gene match: 12. The length of the CDR3 is 15 residues. Per germline, CDR1 LNHDA and CDR2 SQIVND (reference sequence). The chain's CDR3 is CASGKKTGSNEKLFF. CDR3 sequence (DNA): TGTGCCAGCGGTAAAAAGACAGGGTCGAATGAAAAACTGTTTTTT.

By share, this clone counts as medium-sized. The J gene is TRBJ2-2, the V gene TRBV6-1; 13 positions match TRBD2. CDR1 is MNHNS and CDR2 is SASEGT in the germline V gene. The CDR3 runs 15 residues. V lost 11 bases, J lost 7 bases, and 10 bases stayed unmatched. CDR3: CAGSGTSGIIGELFF. The CDR3 nucleotides are TGTGCCGGCTCCGGGACTAGCGGGATTATCGGGGAGCTGTTTTTT.

The chain employs TRBV20-1 and TRBJ2-1; 9 nucleotides match TRBD2. With 1 base clipped from V and 1 base from J, the junction kept 2 bases outside the gene matches. Germline-derived CDR1 and CDR2 are DFQATT and SNEGSKA (reference sequence). The CDR3 has 15 residues. CDR3 sequence: CSARASGRSYNEQFF. The CDR3 DNA reads TGCAGTGCTAGAGCCAGCGGGAGGTCCTACAATGAGCAGTTCTTC.

CDR3 sequence reads: CASTPPPHTDTQYF. As DNA, the CDR3 is TGTGCCAGCACTCCCCCCCCACACACAGATACGCAGTATTTT. The chain carries TRBV13 and TRBJ2-3; D gene ambiguous. CDR1 is PRHDT, CDR2 FYEKMQ, per germline (reference sequence). Trimming removed 7 bases from V and 2 bases from J, with 13 bases in between. The CDR3 runs to 14 residues. Drawing the rest from reference TRBV13 and TRBJ2-3, the complete variable domain is AAGVIQSPRHLIKEKRETATLKCYPIPRHDTVYWYQQGPGQDPQFLISFYEKMQSDKGSIPDRFSAQQFSDYHSELNMSSLELGDSALYFCASTPPPHTDTQYFGPGTRLTVL.

This chain joins TRBV12-3 or TRBV12-4 and TRBJ2-3, with no clear D. CDR3 length: 13 amino acids. Trimming cost V 6 bases and J 2 bases, with 9 bases left between them. The CDR3 bases are TGTGCCAGCAGCCCGTACCTCACAGATACGCAGTATTTT. Its protein product is CASSPYLTDTQYF.

The rearrangement links TRBV7-3 to TRBJ2-1, with D possibly TRBD2 on 6 matching bases. The V and J ends lost 2 bases and 7 bases respectively, with 15 bases between them. The CDR3 consists of 15 residues. Germline values: CDR1 SGHTA, CDR2 FQGTGA. CDR3 in amino acids: CASSLVWRAFNEQFF. CDR3 DNA sequence: TGTGCCAGCAGCTTAGTCTGGAGGGCCTTTAATGAGCAGTTCTTC.

The gene calls are TRBV11-2 and TRBJ2-2; 9 positions agree with TRBD2. The J segment lost 4 bases and the V segment lost 3 bases, leaving 9 bases of the junction unmatched. The CDR3 is made up of 17 amino acids. Germline CDR1 SGHAT, CDR2 FQNNGV. The DNA of the CDR3 is TGTGCCAGCAGCTTTCCTAGCGGGGTAGCGGGCACCGGGGAGCTGTTTTTT. This codes for CASSFPSGVAGTGELFF.